The rows below give T cell receptor beta chains drawn from one sample of a study of shared clonotypes between healthy human individuals. TCRdb's copy holds only in-frame clones and misses some; the assay was immunoSEQ multiplex PCR. The data show fewer than 200,000 clones, approximately 95% seen once. Material: naive CD4+ T cells sorted from blood. The receptors originated from a woman aged 25 to 39 in good health. Both conserved end residues are part of each CDR3. The D gene is left open where the match is weak. Only part of the rows carry a size: once, few, many, or a class if the clone is expanded.

V gene	J gene	D gene	clone size	CDR3 length	CDR3 DNA	CDR3 protein
TRBV5-4	TRBJ1-2	.	.	16	TGTGCCAGCAGCCAAGAACCGTTGAGACAGGATCATGGCTACACCTTC	CASSQEPLRQDHGYTF
TRBV7-2	TRBJ2-7	.	.	12	TGTGCCAGCCTCGACAATGGGTACGAGCAGTACTTC	CASLDNGYEQYF
TRBV19	TRBJ2-1	TRBD1	.	17	TGTGCCAGTAGCCCCCTCTCGACAGGGGGCGCCTACAATGAGCAGTTCTTC	CASSPLSTGGAYNEQFF
TRBV7-9	TRBJ1-1	TRBD1	.	17	TGTGCCAGCAGTACCCGGGACAGCTTTGACATGAACACTGAAGCTTTCTTT	CASSTRDSFDMNTEAFF
TRBV18	TRBJ2-7	TRBD2	.	15	TGTGCCAGCTCACCACCGGGAGGGCCCCCCTACGAGCAGTACTTC	CASSPPGGPPYEQYF
TRBV19	TRBJ1-5	TRBD1	.	15	TGTGCCAGTAGTAGGGGACAGGTGGAGAATCAGCCCCAGCATTTT	CASSRGQVENQPQHF
TRBV9	TRBJ1-5	TRBD1	.	18	TGTGCCAGCAGCGTAGATCCCCCGGACAGGGGAAGTGGGCAGCCCCAGCATTTT	CASSVDPPDRGSGQPQHF
TRBV27	TRBJ1-1	.	.	13	TGTGCCAGCAGTTTTCTAGTGAACACTGAAGCTTTCTTT	CASSFLVNTEAFF
TRBV6-5	TRBJ2-7	.	.	15	TGTGCCAGCAGTCGCCCCGGGAGTTCTCCCTACGAGCAGTACTTC	CASSRPGSSPYEQYF
TRBV28	TRBJ2-7	TRBD2	.	17	TGTGCCAGCAGTTTAGTCGTGGCGGGGGGCCCCTCCTACGAGCAGTACTTC	CASSLVVAGGPSYEQYF
TRBV28	TRBJ1-1	.	.	13	TGTGCCAGCTCTTCGGTAGGGAGCACTGAAGCTTTCTTT	CASSSVGSTEAFF
TRBV4-1	TRBJ2-1	TRBD2	.	15	TGCGCCAGCAGCCTGACTAGCGGGATCGGCAATGAGCAGTTCTTC	CASSLTSGIGNEQFF
TRBV27	TRBJ1-2	.	.	14	TGTGCCAGCAGATCGGACAGAACTAACTATGGCTACACCTTC	CASRSDRTNYGYTF
TRBV2	TRBJ2-7	TRBD2	.	14	TGTGCCAGCATGGGACTAGCGGGACCGTACGAGCAGTACTTC	CASMGLAGPYEQYF
TRBV11-3	TRBJ2-7	.	.	15	TGTGCCAGCAGCGGGCAGGGTGGGCAGTTCTACGAGCAGTACTTC	CASSGQGGQFYEQYF
TRBV27	TRBJ2-7	TRBD2	.	18	TGTGCCAGCAGTCCGCTACTACCCACTAGCGGGATATCCTACGAGCAGTACTTC	CASSPLLPTSGISYEQYF
TRBV29-1	TRBJ2-1	TRBD2	.	14	TGCAGCTCCGAGCGGGAGGAGGTGGTGGATGAGCAGTTCTTC	CSSEREEVVDEQFF
TRBV5-1	TRBJ2-7	.	.	15	TGCGCCAGCACGCCAGCCGGAAGCGGAAACTACGAGCAGTACTTC	CASTPAGSGNYEQYF
TRBV6-1	TRBJ2-7	.	.	13	TGTGCCAGCAGTCCCCGGCCCTCCTACGAGCAGTACTTC	CASSPRPSYEQYF
TRBV4-1	TRBJ2-1	.	.	11	TGCGCCAGCAGCCAAGCTGGTGAGCAGTTCTTC	CASSQAGEQFF
TRBV2	TRBJ2-2	TRBD2	.	17	TGTGCCAGCAGGCAACTAGCGGGAGGCCCCAACACCGGGGAGCTGTTTTTT	CASRQLAGGPNTGELFF
TRBV30	TRBJ1-4	.	.	11	TGTGCCTGGAGTGCGAATGAAAAACTGTTTTTT	CAWSANEKLFF
TRBV27	TRBJ2-7	TRBD2	.	20	TGTGCCAGCAGTTTATCATCGGGCCGGGGACTAGGCGGTAACTCCTACGAGCAGTACTTC	CASSLSSGRGLGGNSYEQYF
TRBV28	TRBJ2-7	.	.	12	TGTGCCAGCAGAACTAGTGGATACGAGCAGTACTTC	CASRTSGYEQYF
TRBV5-8	TRBJ1-5	.	once	14	TGTGCCATCGGGGACCGTTCGGGCAATCAGCCCCAGCATTTT	CAIGDRSGNQPQHF